A selection of T cell receptor beta chains follows, all from one sample in a study of T cells in Graves' hyperthyroidism and ophthalmopathy. From the multiplex PCR reads, TCRdb called clonotypes with MiXCR, one entry per CDR3 protein. This sample has approximately 740,000 distinct CDR3 sequences; approximately 15% occur once, and the top ten carry roughly 10%. Sequenced input: blood. These receptor sequences come from a woman aged 18-30 years with Graves' hyperthyroidism. Both conserved end residues are part of each CDR3. A D gene is named only where the DNA matches it firmly. The size of a clone is reported for some rows only, either as once, few or many, or as a class for expanded clones.

TRBV15	TRBJ2-1	13	few	.	CATSRATSFEQFF	TGTGCCACCAGCAGAGCCACTAGCTTTGAGCAGTTCTTC
TRBV19	TRBJ1-5	19	few	.	CASTRGVAGAGDGNQPQHF	TGTGCCAGTACCCGGGGGGTGGCAGGCGCGGGGGATGGCAATCAGCCCCAGCATTTT
TRBV20-1	TRBJ2-1	16	once	.	CSARKNHANSYNEQFF	TGCAGTGCGAGGAAAAACCACGCAAACTCCTACAATGAGCAGTTCTTC
TRBV11-3	TRBJ2-2	13	many	.	CASSVTLTGELFF	TGTGCCAGCAGCGTCACCCTTACCGGGGAGCTGTTTTTT
TRBV7-9	TRBJ2-3	15	many	.	CASSLVGLAGDTQYF	TGTGCCAGCAGCTTAGTTGGGCTAGCAGGGGATACGCAGTATTTT
TRBV30	TRBJ2-1	11	many	.	CAWSQATEQFF	TGTGCCTGGAGTCAAGCTACTGAGCAGTTCTTC
TRBV4-1	TRBJ2-3	14	.	.	CASRKTGSMDTQYF	TGCGCCAGCAGGAAAACAGGGTCGATGGATACGCAGTATTTT
TRBV11-2	TRBJ1-2	13	.	.	CASSPSGLRGYTF	TGTGCCAGCAGTCCCTCCGGCTTGAGGGGCTACACCTTC
TRBV27	TRBJ2-2	17	.	TRBD1	CASSPNRGHGSSGELFF	TGTGCCAGCAGTCCCAACAGGGGGCACGGGAGTTCCGGGGAGCTGTTTTTT
TRBV3-1	TRBJ1-2	16	few	.	CASSQSHGGAYYGYTF	TGTGCCAGCAGCCAAAGCCACGGTGGGGCTTACTATGGCTACACCTTC
TRBV10-3	TRBJ2-3	16	.	TRBD1	CAISANRGPSTDTQYF	TGTGCCATCAGCGCTAACAGGGGACCTAGCACAGATACGCAGTATTTT
TRBV6-1	TRBJ1-5	14	few	TRBD1	CASRDRGRGQPQHF	TGTGCCAGCAGGGACAGGGGGCGAGGGCAGCCCCAGCATTTT
TRBV5-4	TRBJ2-2	15	.	.	CASSSSGGMTGELFF	TGTGCCAGCAGCTCGAGTGGGGGGATGACCGGGGAGCTGTTTTTT
TRBV18	TRBJ2-7	16	few	TRBD1	CASSPDFGTGFHEQYF	TGTGCCAGCTCACCAGACTTCGGGACAGGGTTCCACGAGCAGTACTTC
TRBV2	TRBJ1-1	12	many	.	CASSEGNTEAFF	TGTGCCAGCAGTGAGGGGAACACTGAAGCTTTCTTT
TRBV12-3/TRBV12-4	TRBJ1-5	15	few	TRBD1	CASVQGKYSNQPQHF	TGTGCCAGCGTACAGGGGAAGTATAGCAATCAGCCCCAGCATTTT
TRBV6-1	TRBJ2-7	14	few	.	CASSRNPRADEQYF	TGTGCCAGCAGTCGCAACCCGCGGGCAGATGAGCAGTACTTC
TRBV20-1	TRBJ2-7	15	.	TRBD2	CSAAPLAGAAYEQYF	TGCAGTGCCGCCCCACTAGCGGGAGCCGCCTACGAGCAGTACTTC
TRBV12-3/TRBV12-4	TRBJ2-1	16	many	.	CASSLSIAVSYNEQFF	TGTGCCAGCAGTTTGAGTATCGCGGTTTCCTACAATGAGCAGTTCTTC
TRBV11-2	TRBJ2-7	11	many	.	CASSFTGEQYF	TGTGCCAGCAGCTTTACAGGAGAGCAGTACTTC
TRBV7-9	TRBJ2-7	15	.	.	CASSLATRTTYEQYF	TGTGCCAGCAGCTTAGCAACTAGGACTACCTACGAGCAGTACTTC
TRBV30	TRBJ2-1	14	many	TRBD2	CAFLTSDSYNEQFF	TGTGCCTTTCTGACTAGCGATTCCTACAATGAGCAGTTCTTC
TRBV20-1	TRBJ2-1	18	few	TRBD2	CSAPLRSLAGGSVGEQFF	TGCAGTGCCCCGTTGAGATCGCTAGCGGGAGGATCCGTAGGGGAGCAGTTCTTC
TRBV7-9	TRBJ2-3	16	.	.	CASSPDGGHSTDTQYF	TGTGCCAGCAGCCCCGATGGGGGTCATAGCACAGATACGCAGTATTTT
TRBV28	TRBJ2-1	13	.	.	CASSSNKYNEQFF	TGTGCCAGCAGTTCCAATAAGTACAATGAGCAGTTCTTC
TRBV2	TRBJ2-3	16	few	.	CASSETGRTSTDTQYF	TGTGCCAGCAGTGAGACGGGGCGGACGAGCACAGATACGCAGTATTTT
TRBV4-1	TRBJ1-4	22	few	.	CASSPQIVAKSTDPTTNEKLFF	TGCGCCAGCAGCCCCCAGATTGTTGCGAAGTCGACAGACCCCACAACTAATGAAAAACTGTTTTTT
TRBV5-1	TRBJ2-5	14	.	.	CASSRWVDEETQYF	TGCGCCAGCAGTCGGTGGGTCGATGAAGAGACCCAGTACTTC
TRBV6-5	TRBJ2-2	14	.	.	CASSYSTISGELFF	TGTGCCAGCAGTTACTCTACTATATCCGGGGAGCTGTTTTTT
TRBV15	TRBJ1-6	15	.	TRBD1	CATSQDRGVNPPLHF	TGTGCCACCAGCCAGGACAGGGGAGTTAATCCACCCCTCCACTTT
TRBV27	TRBJ2-1	13	many	TRBD2	CASSPLAIHEQFF	TGTGCCAGCAGTCCACTAGCGATCCATGAGCAGTTCTTC
TRBV3-1	TRBJ1-6	16	many	.	CASSHLQVWHNSPLHF	TGTGCCAGCAGCCATCTACAGGTCTGGCATAATTCACCCCTCCACTTT
TRBV18	TRBJ2-5	14	.	TRBD1	CASSPEGAGKTQYF	TGTGCCAGCTCACCAGAGGGGGCCGGGAAGACCCAGTACTTC
TRBV11-2	TRBJ2-3	16	many	TRBD2	CASSLVPSGSSDTQYF	TGTGCCAGCAGCTTAGTTCCTAGCGGGAGCTCAGATACGCAGTATTTT
TRBV12-3/TRBV12-4	TRBJ2-7	16	many	.	CASTPGRRSSSYEQYF	TGTGCCAGCACCCCCGGACGCAGGTCCTCTTCCTACGAGCAGTACTTC
TRBV30	TRBJ2-7	16	.	TRBD2	CAWRVTSGRAGYEQYF	TGTGCCTGGCGAGTGACTAGCGGGAGGGCCGGGTACGAGCAGTACTTC
TRBV7-2	TRBJ2-5	13	many	.	CASSSNYQETQYF	TGTGCCAGCAGCTCCAACTACCAAGAGACCCAGTACTTC
TRBV6-2/TRBV6-3	TRBJ2-7	17	once	.	CASSYSNRGASSYEQYF	TGTGCCAGCAGTTACTCAAACAGAGGGGCTAGCTCCTACGAGCAGTACTTC
TRBV20-1	TRBJ2-7	14	.	.	CSATRTVSTYEQYF	TGCAGTGCTACGCGGACAGTGAGCACCTACGAGCAGTACTTC
TRBV7-2	TRBJ1-2	16	few	.	CASSRSQGWANYGYTF	TGTGCCAGCAGCCGATCACAGGGTTGGGCTAACTATGGCTACACCTTC
TRBV12-3/TRBV12-4	TRBJ1-6	13	.	.	CASSFQGISPLHF	TGTGCCAGCAGTTTCCAGGGGATCTCACCCCTCCACTTT
TRBV27	TRBJ2-7	14	few	TRBD1	CASKPGTGYHEQYF	TGTGCCAGCAAGCCGGGGACAGGTTACCACGAGCAGTACTTC
TRBV10-1	TRBJ1-6	14	.	TRBD1	CASSEDRGGSPLHF	TGCGCCAGCAGTGAAGACAGGGGAGGATCACCCCTCCACTTT
TRBV29-1	TRBJ2-2	16	.	.	CSVEDSDGGFTGELFF	TGCAGCGTTGAAGACTCGGACGGAGGGTTCACCGGGGAGCTGTTTTTT
TRBV4-1	TRBJ2-7	14	.	.	CASSGVRASYEQYF	TGCGCCAGCTCCGGGGTTAGGGCCTCCTACGAGCAGTACTTC
TRBV30	TRBJ1-5	14	many	.	CAWSVLFGDQPQHF	TGTGCCTGGAGTGTACTCTTCGGGGATCAGCCCCAGCATTTT
TRBV15	TRBJ2-1	19	.	.	CATSRDFGSNGGSYNEQFF	TGTGCCACCAGCAGAGATTTCGGGTCTAATGGTGGCTCCTACAATGAGCAGTTCTTC
TRBV19	TRBJ2-3	15	few	.	CASSIGGGVADTQYF	TGTGCCAGTAGTATAGGGGGCGGGGTGGCGGATACGCAGTATTTT
TRBV24-1	TRBJ1-2	17	few	TRBD1	CATSDRSKTGTNYGYTF	TGTGCCACCAGTGATCGATCAAAGACAGGGACTAACTATGGCTACACCTTC
TRBV4-1	TRBJ1-2	14	few	.	CASSQARLGYGYTF	TGCGCCAGCAGCCAAGCCAGGCTTGGCTATGGCTACACCTTC
TRBV5-4	TRBJ2-7	13	.	TRBD2	CASSLGTRVEQYF	TGTGCCAGCAGCTTGGGGACTAGGGTCGAGCAGTACTTC